The rows below give T cell receptor beta chains drawn from one sample of a study of cytomegalovirus exposure and HLA in healthy donors. This table comes from immunoSEQ multiplex PCR, and its TCRdb copy is limited to in-frame clones, with some not included. This sample has 65,000 to 75,000 clones; around 94% occur once, and the top ten carry 2.5% to 3.5%. The specimen was PBMCs. The receptors come from a woman aged 18-30 years in good health and CMV-seropositive. The CDR3 runs from the conserved cysteine through the conserved F or W. The D gene is left open where the match is weak. A clone size is listed for some rows: how often the clone was seen (once, few, many), or a class if it is expanded.

V: TRBV27; J: TRBJ2-4; D: TRBD2; size: .; length: 16; DNA: TGTGCCAGCCGGCCGCCAGGGACTAGCGGCCTGGGCATTCAGTACTTC; CDR3: CASRPPGTSGLGIQYF
V: TRBV19; J: TRBJ1-5; D: TRBD1; size: few; length: 16; DNA: TGTGCCAGTAGTCCCCGGGACAGGGGAACTCATCAGCCCCAGCATTTT; CDR3: CASSPRDRGTHQPQHF
V: TRBV11-1; J: TRBJ2-1; D: TRBD1; size: .; length: 14; DNA: TGTGCCAGCAGGCCGGGACAGGGGGTGAATGAGCAGTTCTTC; CDR3: CASRPGQGVNEQFF
V: TRBV6-1; J: TRBJ2-7; D: TRBD1; size: .; length: 16; DNA: TGTGCCAGCAGTGCCGCGGAGGTGTCAGGGGGCGTCGAGCAGTACTTC; CDR3: CASSAAEVSGGVEQYF
V: TRBV2; J: TRBJ1-4; D: TRBD1; size: .; length: 14; DNA: TGTGCCAGCAGACCGGGACAGCATAATGAAAAACTGTTTTTT; CDR3: CASRPGQHNEKLFF
V: TRBV7-9; J: TRBJ1-4; D: TRBD1; size: .; length: 16; DNA: TGTGCCAGCAGCCTAGCGCCGGGACAGATTAATGAAAAACTGTTTTTT; CDR3: CASSLAPGQINEKLFF
V: TRBV5-6; J: TRBJ1-6; D: TRBD1; size: .; length: 14; DNA: TGTGCCAGCAGCTTAGGACAGGGGAATTCACCCCTCCACTTT; CDR3: CASSLGQGNSPLHF
V: TRBV5-1; J: TRBJ2-2; D: .; size: .; length: 15; DNA: TGCGCCAGCTCTCGGCGACAGCTGAACACCGGGGAGCTGTTTTTT; CDR3: CASSRRQLNTGELFF
V: TRBV6-5; J: TRBJ1-4; D: .; size: once; length: 14; DNA: TGTGCCAGCAGCAAGTGGGGGGCTAATGAAAAACTGTTTTTT; CDR3: CASSKWGANEKLFF
V: TRBV4-1; J: TRBJ2-1; D: TRBD1; size: once; length: 15; DNA: TGCGCCAGCAGCCAAGCCCCGGACAGGTCCAATGAGCAGTTCTTC; CDR3: CASSQAPDRSNEQFF
V: TRBV6-6; J: TRBJ2-7; D: TRBD2; size: once; length: 12; DNA: TGTGCCAGCGCCCCGGGGGGGTACGAGCAGTACTTC; CDR3: CASAPGGYEQYF
V: TRBV18; J: TRBJ1-2; D: .; size: .; length: 14; DNA: TGTGCCAGCTCACCACTGACAGAGAACTATGGCTACACCTTC; CDR3: CASSPLTENYGYTF
V: TRBV5-4; J: TRBJ1-1; D: .; size: .; length: 14; DNA: TGTGCCAGCAGCTTGGACAGGTTGAACACTGAAGCTTTCTTT; CDR3: CASSLDRLNTEAFF
V: TRBV5-6; J: TRBJ1-1; D: .; size: .; length: 18; DNA: TGTGCCAGCAGCTTGGGGTTTCTTTTGAGGGCCATGAACACTGAAGCTTTCTTT; CDR3: CASSLGFLLRAMNTEAFF
V: TRBV29-1; J: TRBJ1-1; D: .; size: .; length: 14; DNA: TGCAGCGTTGCCCGACTCAGAGTGAACACTGAAGCTTTCTTT; CDR3: CSVARLRVNTEAFF